A selection of T cell receptor beta chains follows, all from one sample in a study of cytomegalovirus exposure and HLA in healthy donors. TCRdb's table, derived via immunoSEQ multiplex PCR, lists solely in-frame clones and lacks some. Of roughly 120,000 clones listed, about three quarters are singletons. The sample consisted of PBMCs. Source of these receptors: a woman between 25 and 40 years old in good health and CMV-seronegative. Each CDR3 is given with its conserved first and last residue. A D gene is named only where the DNA matches it firmly.

v_call	d_call	j_call	cdr3_aa
TRBV5-1	.	TRBJ1-1	CASSLGQGRPMAFF
TRBV7-2	.	TRBJ2-3	CASGSAPTSTDTQYF
TRBV27	.	TRBJ1-2	CASSFFQPGQNGYTF
TRBV11-2	TRBD1	TRBJ2-7	CASSLVWAGTGGTGQYF
TRBV18	.	TRBJ1-5	CASSPGNNQPQHF
TRBV30	.	TRBJ1-5	CAWSQGTNQPQHF
TRBV6-6	.	TRBJ2-1	CASSYRRDEQFF
TRBV25-1	.	TRBJ1-1	CASSPQGTEAFF
TRBV6-5	.	TRBJ1-1	CASSPRGRANTEAFF
TRBV21-1	.	TRBJ2-7	CASSTGTGGAVFYEQYF
TRBV7-8	TRBD2	TRBJ2-7	CASSRGTSGGDEQYF
TRBV7-8	.	TRBJ2-7	CASSLPTRRTPDFYEQYF
TRBV5-6	.	TRBJ2-3	CASSQGPDTQYF
TRBV19	TRBD1	TRBJ1-1	CASSFVGQPNAEAFF
TRBV12-5	TRBD2	TRBJ2-5	CASGSYISGGTSGETQYF
TRBV4-2	TRBD2	TRBJ2-7	CASSQEASGVSYEQYF
TRBV7-7	TRBD1	TRBJ2-1	CASSLGGQGAWDEQFF
TRBV15	.	TRBJ1-6	CATSSSDRSFASSYNSPLHF
TRBV6-5	.	TRBJ1-2	CASSERYGYTF
TRBV9	TRBD1	TRBJ2-2	CASSANRQGPNTGELFF
TRBV25-1	.	TRBJ2-1	CASSDVRRSIGEQFF
TRBV30	.	TRBJ1-4	CAWSVSPQDNEKLFF
TRBV7-2	.	TRBJ1-6	CASSKDVRQGSPNSPLHF
TRBV5-1	TRBD1	.	CASSLADRADYEQYF
TRBV29-1	.	TRBJ1-1	CSVEEGRGAFF
TRBV4-1	.	TRBJ1-5	CASSQPGGQQPQHF
TRBV9	.	TRBJ2-2	CASSVGQAANTGELFF
TRBV19	TRBD2	TRBJ2-3	CASSLETSGGATYTDTQYF
TRBV11-2	.	TRBJ2-7	CASSPRTAREQYF
TRBV27	.	TRBJ2-7	CASSYWTGRSYEQYF
TRBV29-1	.	TRBJ1-2	CSVVIPPGNYGYTF
TRBV27	TRBD1	TRBJ1-1	CASRPNRGGEAFF
TRBV28	.	TRBJ1-2	CASSSDTRGYTF
TRBV5-1	.	TRBJ1-1	CASSLGGGGWTEAFF
TRBV12-5	.	TRBJ2-7	CASGFSRQQDEQYF
TRBV5-1	.	TRBJ2-5	CASSLGGESETQYF
TRBV5-1	TRBD1	TRBJ2-7	CASSLARDRGEKSYEQYF
TRBV5-1	.	TRBJ1-1	CASSLWGPNTEAFF
TRBV6-6	.	TRBJ1-2	CASMRSALYGYTF
TRBV19	TRBD2	TRBJ2-1	CASSLGTSGLNEQFF
TRBV21-1	.	TRBJ1-2	CATLDRGDGYTF
TRBV9	.	.	CASSVDVQGRYEQYF
TRBV30	TRBD2	TRBJ2-7	CAWSQRLAGPAYEQYF
TRBV27	.	TRBJ2-1	CASRFRGGSYNEQFF
TRBV6-1	.	TRBJ2-3	CASRIGGRGDTQYF
TRBV19	TRBD2	TRBJ2-3	CASSAVAGGTDTQYF
TRBV16	TRBD2	TRBJ2-7	CASSPSGRSYEQYF
TRBV19	TRBD2	TRBJ2-5	CASSTWTSGRGLETQYF
TRBV30	.	TRBJ1-5	CAWSQQENQPQHF
TRBV5-4	.	TRBJ2-6	CASSLGNRYPGANVLTF
TRBV2	.	TRBJ1-2	CASDRNNYGYTF
TRBV6-5	TRBD2	TRBJ2-7	CASRSREGSYEQYF